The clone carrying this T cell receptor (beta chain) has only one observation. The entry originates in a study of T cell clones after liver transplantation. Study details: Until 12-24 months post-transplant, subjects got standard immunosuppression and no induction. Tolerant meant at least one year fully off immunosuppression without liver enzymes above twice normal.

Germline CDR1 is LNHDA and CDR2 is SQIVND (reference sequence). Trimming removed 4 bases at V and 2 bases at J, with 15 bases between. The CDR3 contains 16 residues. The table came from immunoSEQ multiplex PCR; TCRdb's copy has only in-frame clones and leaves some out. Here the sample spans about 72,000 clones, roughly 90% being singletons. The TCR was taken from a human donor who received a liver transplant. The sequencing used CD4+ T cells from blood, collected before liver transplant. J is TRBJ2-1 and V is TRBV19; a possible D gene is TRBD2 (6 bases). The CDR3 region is CASSTRRETPYNEQFF. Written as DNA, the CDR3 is TGTGCCAGTAGTACCAGACGGGAGACCCCCTACAATGAGCAGTTCTTC.